A single sample is the source of the 29 T cell receptor beta chains below, sequenced in a study of blood T cell repertoires in COVID-19. Repertoires were generated with immunoSEQ multiplex PCR, while TCRdb's copy carries only in-frame clones and drops some. Of hundreds of thousands of clones in the sample, roughly nine tenths were seen once. Sequenced material: PBMCs or T cells enriched from blood (not recorded which). The receptors come from an older woman who had recovered from COVID-19.

This rearrangement joins TRBV24-1 to TRBJ2-5; the D gene is possibly TRBD2 (5 bases). V was clipped by 4 bases and J by 2 bases, with 13 bases between them. The CDR3 extends over 15 amino acids. The V gene's germline CDR1 is KGHDR and CDR2 SFDVKD. In DNA, the CDR3 is TGTGCCACCAGTGAGACCGGGAAAAATCAAGAGACCCAGTACTTC. This codes for CATSETGKNQETQYF.

J is TRBJ2-1 and V is TRBV29-1, with 11 bases matching TRBD1. The CDR3 has 14 residues. Germline V lookup: CDR1 SQVTM, CDR2 ANQGSEA. Trimming took 4 bases from V and 5 from J; bases not matched to a gene: 4. The CDR3 sequence: CSVVAGQGDNEQFF. CDR3 nucleotide sequence: TGCAGCGTTGTTGCGGGACAGGGGGACAATGAGCAGTTCTTC.

This clone turned up a few times. V usage is TRBV19 and J usage is TRBJ1-2; TRBD1 is a possible D gene (5 bases). Germline V gene sequence: CDR1 LNHDA, CDR2 SQIVND (reference sequence). Trimming left V 3 bases short and J 7 bases short, with 12 bases between. This CDR3 comprises 13 residues. The DNA of the CDR3 is TGTGCCAGTAGTATCACCCAGGGAGGTGGCTACACCTTC. It codes for CASSITQGGGYTF. The whole variable domain, filled in from reference TRBV19 and TRBJ1-2, reads DGGITQSPKYLFRKEGQNVTLSCEQNLNHDAMYWYRQDPGQGLRLIYYSQIVNDFQKGDIAEGYSVSREKKESFPLTVTSAQKNPTAFYLCASSITQGGGYTFGSGTRLTVV.

On this clone itself: Distinct nucleotide sequences in the sample also encode this CDR3. The chain uses TRBV11-2 and TRBJ2-2; a possible D gene is TRBD2 (5 bases). Germline CDR1 reads SGHAT; CDR2 reads FQNNGV. V gave up 5 bases and J gave up 6 bases, with 13 bases separating them. The CDR3 is 14 residues long. Written as DNA, the CDR3 is TGTGCCAGCAGCCTAGTCGGAGGTCCCGGGGAGCTGTTTTTT. It translates to CASSLVGGPGELFF.

The J gene is TRBJ1-2, the V gene TRBV4-1, with TRBD1 identical over 7 bases. Germline V gene data show CDR1 as MGHRA and CDR2 as YSYEKL. The CDR3 is 13 residues long. J was trimmed by 8 bases and V by 1 base; bases with no gene match: 4. CDR3 sequence: CASSQVDRPGYTF. For the CDR3, the DNA is TGCGCCAGCAGCCAAGTGGACAGGCCGGGCTACACCTTC.

V and J are TRBV13 and TRBJ2-1; D might be TRBD2 (6 bases). V was pared by 3 bases and J by 7 bases, with 16 bases between. From germline, CDR1 is PRHDT and CDR2 FYEKMQ (reference sequence). This CDR3 region has 15 residues. CDR3 DNA sequence: TGTGCCAGCAGCTTGGGCCGCGGGGTTAGGAATGAGCAGTTCTTC. Protein: CASSLGRGVRNEQFF.

This clone was counted once. The chain uses TRBV5-6 and TRBJ1-2; D not certain. V lost 0 bases, J lost 5 bases, and 8 bases lay in between. The CDR3 extends over 13 amino acids. Germline-derived CDR1 and CDR2 are SGHDT and YYEEEE. CDR3 nucleotide sequence: TGTGCCAGCAGCTTGGGTCAGGAATATGGCTACACCTTC. This encodes CASSLGQEYGYTF.

In regard to this clone: Since the CDR3 does not end with the conserved phenylalanine or tryptophan, this likely comes from a read error. The DNA is left out, because the CDR3 cannot be placed on it with certainty; the CDR3 is given as TCRdb lists it. The V and J genes are TRBV7-9 and TRBJ1-3; the table assigns TRBD1, which was not confirmed against the DNA. CDR1 and CDR2 from the germline V gene are SEHNR and FQNEAQ (reference sequence). Inclusive of both ends, the CDR3 amounts to 11 amino acids. CDR3 region: CASSDRARLNL.

This clone was observed a handful of times. The J gene is TRBJ2-2, the V gene TRBV7-2; D is undetermined. Per germline, CDR1 SGHTA and CDR2 FQGNSA. The CDR3 totals 16 residues. With 2 bases removed from V and 0 bases from J, the gap between germline ends came to 10 bases. In DNA form, the CDR3 reads TGTGCCAGCAGCTTACAGGCACCTTCGAACACCGGGGAGCTGTTTTTT. Its translation is CASSLQAPSNTGELFF.

The gene calls are TRBV24-1 and TRBJ2-1; 12 bases align to TRBD2. Trimming at V came to 3 bases and at J to 6 bases, leaving 2 bases not matched to a gene. The CDR3 length is 15 residues. Germline lookup yields CDR1 KGHDR and CDR2 SFDVKD. This chain's CDR3 is CATSDPTSGGNEQFF. DNA of the CDR3: TGTGCCACCAGTGATCCGACTAGCGGGGGCAATGAGCAGTTCTTC.

This chain links TRBV3-1 (or the pseudogene TRBV3-2) with TRBJ1-2; D perhaps matches TRBD1 (5 bases). The CDR3 has 13 residues. V lost 1 base and J lost 7, with 10 bases in between. Germline values: CDR1 LGHDT, CDR2 YNNKEL (reference sequence). CDR3 DNA sequence: TGTGCCAGCAGCCAAGGGAATCAGGGTGGCTACACCTTC. Its translation: CASSQGNQGGYTF.

The chain links TRBV7-5 to TRBJ1-1; the table's D call TRBD1 went unverified against the DNA. TRBV7-5 is listed as a pseudogene. The CDR3 totals 14 residues. The CDR3 spells CARSCTTGCTEAFF. CDR3 coding DNA: TGTGCCAGAAGCTGTACGACAGGGTGCACTGAAGCTTTCTTT.

This chain joins TRBV6-1 and TRBJ1-4; TRBD1 matches at 7 bases. CDR3 length equals 17 residues. The germline V gene encodes CDR1 MNHNS and CDR2 SASEGT. The V gene end was trimmed by 0 bases and the J gene end by 5 bases; junction bases not matched to a gene: 9. The CDR3 protein is CASSEAPPGQPNEKLFF. DNA for the CDR3: TGTGCCAGCAGTGAAGCCCCTCCGGGACAGCCAAATGAAAAACTGTTTTTT.

The genes are TRBV18 and TRBJ2-7, with 10 bases identical to TRBD2. Looked up from germline, CDR1 is KGHSH and CDR2 is LQKENI. The CDR3 consists of 13 residues. V trimming: 3 bases; J trimming: 4 bases; junction bases outside the gene matches: 0. The DNA of the CDR3 is TGTGCCAGCTCACCTAGCGGGGGGTACGAGCAGTACGTC. This encodes CASSPSGGYEQYV.

The J gene is TRBJ2-7, the V gene TRBV11-2; TRBD1 aligns across 9 bases. The CDR3 loop spans 13 amino acids. Germline V gene data show CDR1 as SGHAT and CDR2 as FQNNGV. V shed 1 base and J 12 bases; nucleotides not matched to a gene: 7. The CDR3 is CASSLGTGATPYV. Here the CDR3 DNA reads TGTGCCAGCAGCTTAGGGACAGGGGCGACACCGTACGTC.

The chain links TRBV12-3 or TRBV12-4 to TRBJ2-1, with 9 bases lining up with TRBD2. The CDR3 runs 13 residues. The ends lost 3 bases at V and 13 bases at J; junction bases unmatched: 7. The CDR3 reads CASSLAAGGVQFF. The CDR3 bases are TGTGCCAGCAGTTTGGCGGCGGGGGGGGTACAGTTCTTC.

The chain carries TRBV24-1 and TRBJ2-7; a possible D gene is TRBD1 (6 bases). With 4 bases removed from V and 6 bases from J, the gap between germline ends came to 27 bases. CDR3 length: 18 amino acids. The germline CDR1 and CDR2 sequences are KGHDR and SFDVKD. CDR3 loop: CATSDPGRGRASPSEQYV. The CDR3 DNA reads as TGTGCCACCAGTGACCCGGGCAGGGGAAGGGCGAGCCCATCCGAGCAGTACGTC.

CDR3 residues: CAISEGTANEKLFF. The CDR3 DNA sequence: TGTGCCATCAGTGAGGGGACAGCGAATGAAAAACTGTTTTTT. The chain combines TRBV10-3 with TRBJ1-4, with 7 nucleotides matching TRBD1. Germline assignment: CDR1 ENHRY and CDR2 SYGVKD. The CDR3 totals 14 residues. The V gene end was trimmed by 2 bases and the J gene end by 5 bases; junction bases not matched to a gene: 2.

This chain links TRBV3-1 (or the pseudogene TRBV3-2) with TRBJ2-3; 7 bases agree with TRBD1. The CDR3 is 14 amino acids. The V gene's germline CDR1 is LGHDT and CDR2 YNNKEL (reference sequence). V was clipped by 5 bases and J by 7 bases; unmatched bases: 9. The CDR3 loop reads CASSKLNRGYTQYF. For the CDR3, the DNA is TGTGCCAGCAGCAAATTAAACAGGGGATATACGCAGTATTTT.

This clone was observed once. This CDR3 reads CASSLGPGGYNEQFF. The CDR3 DNA reads TGTGCCAGCAGCTTAGGACCGGGGGGGTACAATGAGCAGTTCTTC. This chain links TRBV11-3 with TRBJ2-1; 8 nucleotides agree with TRBD2. Germline V gives CDR1 SGHNT, CDR2 YENEEA. This CDR3 contains 15 residues. Trimming removed 1 base from V and 4 bases from J; junction bases left unmatched: 3. Drawing the rest from reference TRBV11-3 and TRBJ2-1, the complete variable domain is EAGVVQSPRYKIIEKKQPVAFWCNPISGHNTLYWYLQNLGQGPELLIRYENEEAVDDSQLPKDRFSAERLKGVDSTLKIQPAELGDSAVYLCASSLGPGGYNEQFFGPGTRLTVL.

This chain connects TRBV5-1 to TRBJ2-1; tentatively, D is TRBD1 (6 bases). The length of the CDR3 is 16 residues. V was trimmed by 3 bases and J by 5 bases, leaving 18 bases between them. The germline CDR1 and CDR2 sequences are SGHRS and YFSETQ. In nucleotides, the CDR3 is TGCGCCAGCAGCTCCTTTTACGATGACAGGAACAATGAGCAGTTCTTC. As protein: CASSSFYDDRNNEQFF. Full variable domain (missing parts from reference TRBV5-1 and TRBJ2-1): KAGVTQTPRYLIKTRGQQVTLSCSPISGHRSVSWYQQTPGQGLQFLFEYFSETQRNKGNFPGRFSGRQFSNSRSEMNVSTLELGDSALYLCASSSFYDDRNNEQFFGPGTRLTVL.

Concerning this clone: The sample carries other DNA sequences with the same CDR3. J is TRBJ2-3 and V is TRBV9; 9 nucleotides match TRBD2. V gave up 0 bases and J gave up 0 bases; unmatched junction bases: 5. This CDR3 has 17 residues. Germline V lookup: CDR1 SGDLS, CDR2 YYNGEE. The CDR3 protein is CASSVVGSGGSTDTQYF. The CDR3 DNA reads as TGTGCCAGCAGCGTAGTGGGTAGCGGGGGTAGCACAGATACGCAGTATTTT. Complete variable domain (other parts from reference TRBV9 and TRBJ2-3): DSGVTQTPKHLITATGQRVTLRCSPRSGDLSVYWYQQSLDQGLQFLIQYYNGEERAKGNILERFSAQQFPDLHSELNLSSLELGDSALYFCASSVVGSGGSTDTQYFGPGTRLTVL.

Concerning this clone itself: Distinct nucleotide sequences in the sample also encode this CDR3. This sequence joins TRBV24-1 and TRBJ1-2; 8 bases match TRBD1. This CDR3 contains 14 residues. J lost 7 bases, V lost 3 bases, and 6 bases had no gene match. CDR1 is KGHDR, CDR2 SFDVKD, per germline. This CDR3 is CATSDLDRDGGYTF. DNA of the CDR3: TGTGCCACCAGTGATCTGGACAGGGATGGTGGCTACACCTTC.

The chain employs TRBV6-4 and TRBJ2-7; TRBD2 aligns across 8 bases. Germline V gene data show CDR1 as MRHNA and CDR2 as SNTAGT. The ends lost 8 bases at V and 2 bases at J; junction bases unmatched: 5. There are 13 residues in the CDR3. In DNA, the CDR3 is TGTGCCAGCCCGGGGGGGAAACCCTACGAGCAGTACGTC. As protein: CASPGGKPYEQYV.

CDR3 DNA: TGTGCCAGCAGCGTAGGGCGGGGGACAGGGCTAAACACAGATACGCAGTATTTT. Translated: CASSVGRGTGLNTDTQYF. The rearrangement uses TRBV9 and TRBJ2-3, with TRBD1 matching over 9 bases. Germline CDR1 and CDR2: SGDLS and YYNGEE. V was clipped by 0 bases and J by 2 bases; unmatched bases: 10. The CDR3 totals 18 residues.

The chain couples TRBV2 to TRBJ1-5; D is possibly TRBD1 (6 bases). Trimming stripped 6 bases from V and 7 bases from J, with 13 bases between. The germline V gene encodes CDR1 SNHLY and CDR2 FYNNEI. This CDR3 is built from 13 residues. The CDR3 sequence is CASSQGSQQPQHF. In DNA, the CDR3 is TGTGCCAGCAGCCAGGGGTCACAGCAGCCCCAGCATTTT.

This clone was found once. The rearrangement joins TRBV9 to TRBJ1-2; maybe TRBD1 (5 bases). The CDR3 is 15 amino acids. Germline loops: CDR1 SGDLS, CDR2 YYNGEE. Trimming removed 3 bases from V and 5 bases from J, with 17 bases in between. Here the CDR3 reads CASSAELTVPYGYTF. CDR3 sequence (DNA): TGTGCCAGCAGCGCTGAACTGACAGTACCTTATGGCTACACCTTC.

The chain combines TRBV3-1 (or the pseudogene TRBV3-2) with TRBJ2-5; D unclear. This CDR3 region has 14 residues. V was trimmed by 0 bases and J by 3 bases, leaving 8 bases between them. The V gene's germline CDR1 is LGHDT and CDR2 YNNKEL (reference sequence). CDR3 DNA sequence: TGTGCCAGCAGCCAAGAGCCAGTGAAAGAGACCCAGTACTTC. Translation gives CASSQEPVKETQYF.

This rearrangement joins TRBV30 to TRBJ1-1; D gene ambiguous. The V gene's germline CDR1 is GTSNPN and CDR2 SVGIG (reference sequence). The V end lost 4 bases, the J end lost 1 base, and 10 bases lay between the germline ends. The length of the CDR3 is 13 residues. CDR3 loop: CAWIRVGNTEAFF. DNA of the CDR3: TGTGCCTGGATACGGGTGGGGAACACTGAAGCTTTCTTT.